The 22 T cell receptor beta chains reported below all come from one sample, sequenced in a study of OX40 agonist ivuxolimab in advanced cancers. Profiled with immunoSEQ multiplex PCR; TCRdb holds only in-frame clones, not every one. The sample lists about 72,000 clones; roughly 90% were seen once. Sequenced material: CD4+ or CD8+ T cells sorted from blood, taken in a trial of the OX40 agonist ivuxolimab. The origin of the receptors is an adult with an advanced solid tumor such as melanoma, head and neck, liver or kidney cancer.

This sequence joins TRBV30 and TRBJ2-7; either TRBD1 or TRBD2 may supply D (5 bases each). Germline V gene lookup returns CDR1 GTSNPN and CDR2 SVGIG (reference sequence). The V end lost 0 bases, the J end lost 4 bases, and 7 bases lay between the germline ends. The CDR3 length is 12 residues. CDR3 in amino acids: CAWSVGGYEQYF. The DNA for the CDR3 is TGTGCCTGGAGTGTTGGGGGATACGAGCAGTACTTC. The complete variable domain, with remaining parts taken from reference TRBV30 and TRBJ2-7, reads SQTIHQWPATLVQPVGSPLSLECTVEGTSNPNLYWYRQAAGRGLQLLFYSVGIGQISSEVPQNLSASRPQDRQFILSSKKLLLSDSGFYLCAWSVGGYEQYFGPGTRLTVT.

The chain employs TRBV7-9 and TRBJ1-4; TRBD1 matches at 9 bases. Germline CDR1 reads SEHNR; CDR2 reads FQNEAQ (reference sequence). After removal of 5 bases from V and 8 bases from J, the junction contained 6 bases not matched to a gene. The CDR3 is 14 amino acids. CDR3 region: CASSTGQGREKLFF. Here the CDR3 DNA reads TGTGCCAGCAGCACGGGACAGGGAAGAGAAAAACTGTTTTTT.

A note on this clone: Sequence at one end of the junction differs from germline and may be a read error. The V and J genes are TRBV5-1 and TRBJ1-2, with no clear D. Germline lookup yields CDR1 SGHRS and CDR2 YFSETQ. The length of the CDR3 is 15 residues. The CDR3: CASSSISAGLYRYTF. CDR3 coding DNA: TGCGCCAGCAGCTCCATCTCGGCCGGCCTCTATCGCTACACCTTC.

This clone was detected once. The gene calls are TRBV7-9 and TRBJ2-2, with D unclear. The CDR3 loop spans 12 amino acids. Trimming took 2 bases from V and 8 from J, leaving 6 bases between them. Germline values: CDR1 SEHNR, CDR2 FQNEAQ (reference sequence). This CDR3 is CASSLMLGELFF. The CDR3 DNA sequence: TGTGCCAGCAGCTTAATGTTGGGGGAGCTGTTTTTT. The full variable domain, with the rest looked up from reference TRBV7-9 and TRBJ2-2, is DTGVSQNPRHKITKRGQNVTFRCDPISEHNRLYWYRQTLGQGPEFLTYFQNEAQLEKSRLLSDRFSAERPKGSFSTLEIQRTEQGDSAMYLCASSLMLGELFFGEGSRLTVL.

CDR3 sequence: CASSLEGDYNSPLHF. The CDR3 DNA follows: TGCGCCAGCAGCTTGGAGGGGGATTATAATTCACCCCTCCACTTT. The chain combines TRBV5-1 with TRBJ1-6; the D gene is possibly TRBD1 (6 bases). The V gene lost 0 bases and the J gene lost 4 bases, with 8 bases spanning the gap. Germline loops: CDR1 SGHRS, CDR2 YFSETQ. This CDR3 comprises 15 residues.

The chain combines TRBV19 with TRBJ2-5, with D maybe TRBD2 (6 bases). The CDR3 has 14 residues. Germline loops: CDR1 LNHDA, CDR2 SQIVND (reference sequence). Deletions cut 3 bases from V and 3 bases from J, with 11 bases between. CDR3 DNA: TGTGCCAGTAGTATTGGTCCGGGGGAAGAGACCCAGTACTTC. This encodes CASSIGPGEETQYF.

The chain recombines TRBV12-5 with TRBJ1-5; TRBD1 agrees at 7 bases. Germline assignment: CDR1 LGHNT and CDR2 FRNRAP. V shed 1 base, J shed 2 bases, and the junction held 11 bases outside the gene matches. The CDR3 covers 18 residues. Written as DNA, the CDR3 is TGTGCTAGTGGTTTGGACCCCCCTACAGGGGAGGGCAATCAGCCCCAGCATTTT. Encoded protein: CASGLDPPTGEGNQPQHF.

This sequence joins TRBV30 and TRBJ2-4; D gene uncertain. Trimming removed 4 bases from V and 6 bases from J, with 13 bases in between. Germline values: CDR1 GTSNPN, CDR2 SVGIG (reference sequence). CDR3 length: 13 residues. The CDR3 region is CAWIPKDRNIQYF. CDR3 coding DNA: TGTGCCTGGATCCCCAAGGACCGAAACATTCAGTACTTC.

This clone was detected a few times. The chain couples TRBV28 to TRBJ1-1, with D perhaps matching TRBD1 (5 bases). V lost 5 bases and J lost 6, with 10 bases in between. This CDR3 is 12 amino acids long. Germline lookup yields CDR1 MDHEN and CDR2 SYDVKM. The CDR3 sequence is CASSRGISEAFF. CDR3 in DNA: TGTGCCAGCAGTAGGGGAATCTCTGAAGCTTTCTTT.

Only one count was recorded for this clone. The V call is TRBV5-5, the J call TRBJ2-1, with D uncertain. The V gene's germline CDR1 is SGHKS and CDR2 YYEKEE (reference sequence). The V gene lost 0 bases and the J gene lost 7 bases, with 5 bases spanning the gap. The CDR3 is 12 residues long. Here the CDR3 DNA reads TGTGCCAGCAGCTTGGAAACGAATGAGCAGTTCTTC. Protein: CASSLETNEQFF.

This CDR3 is CAHSRQGSYEQYF. For the CDR3, the DNA is TGTGCCCATTCACGGCAGGGATCCTACGAGCAGTACTTC. V and J are TRBV30 and TRBJ2-7, with D perhaps matching TRBD1 (5 bases). The CDR3 sequence is 13 residues long. The V gene's germline CDR1 is GTSNPN and CDR2 SVGIG (reference sequence). Between the trimmed V and J ends, which lost 8 bases and 1 base, there was a span of 15 bases.

CDR3 sequence (DNA): TGTGCCAGCAGCTTGACAGGGAAGAGAGATCAGCCCCAGCATTTT. It yields the protein CASSLTGKRDQPQHF. The rearrangement links TRBV5-5 to TRBJ1-5; D possibly corresponds to TRBD1 (6 bases). Germline CDR1 SGHKS, CDR2 YYEKEE (reference sequence). There are 15 residues in the CDR3. V was pared by 1 base and J by 5 bases, with 13 bases between.

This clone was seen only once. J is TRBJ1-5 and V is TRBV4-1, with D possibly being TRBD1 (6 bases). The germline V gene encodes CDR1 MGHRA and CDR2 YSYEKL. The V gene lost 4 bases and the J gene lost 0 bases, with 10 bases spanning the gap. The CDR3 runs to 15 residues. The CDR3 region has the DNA TGCGCCAGCAGCCCACAGGGTTATAGCAATCAGCCCCAGCATTTT. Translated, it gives CASSPQGYSNQPQHF.

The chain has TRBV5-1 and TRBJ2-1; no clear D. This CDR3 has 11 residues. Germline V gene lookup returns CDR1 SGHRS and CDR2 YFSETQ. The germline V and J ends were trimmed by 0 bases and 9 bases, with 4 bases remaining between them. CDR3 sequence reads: CASSLEGEQFF. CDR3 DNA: TGCGCCAGCAGCTTGGAGGGTGAGCAGTTCTTC.

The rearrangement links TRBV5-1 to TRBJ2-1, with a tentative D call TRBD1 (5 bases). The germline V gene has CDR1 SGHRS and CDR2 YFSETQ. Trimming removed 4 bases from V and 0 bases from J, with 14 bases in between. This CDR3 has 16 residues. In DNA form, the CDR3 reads TGCGCCAGCAGCCTGAATCCCACAGGCTCCTACAATGAGCAGTTCTTC. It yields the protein CASSLNPTGSYNEQFF.

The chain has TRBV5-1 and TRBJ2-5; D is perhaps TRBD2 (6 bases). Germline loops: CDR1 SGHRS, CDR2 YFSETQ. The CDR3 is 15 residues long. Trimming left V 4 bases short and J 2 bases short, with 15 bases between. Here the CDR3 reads CASSELPGGQETQYF. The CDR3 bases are TGCGCCAGCAGCGAGCTCCCCGGGGGTCAAGAGACCCAGTACTTC.

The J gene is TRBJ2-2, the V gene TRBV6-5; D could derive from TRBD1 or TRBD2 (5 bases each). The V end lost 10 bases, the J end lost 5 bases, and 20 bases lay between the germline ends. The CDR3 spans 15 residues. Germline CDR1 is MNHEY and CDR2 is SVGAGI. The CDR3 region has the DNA TGTGCCACCGTATCTCGGGGTAGGGGAACCGGGGAGCTGTTTTTT. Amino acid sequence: CATVSRGRGTGELFF.

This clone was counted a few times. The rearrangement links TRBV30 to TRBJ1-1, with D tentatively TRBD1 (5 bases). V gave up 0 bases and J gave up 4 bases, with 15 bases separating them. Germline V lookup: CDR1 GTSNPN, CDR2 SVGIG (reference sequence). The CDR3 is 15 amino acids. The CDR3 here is CAWSVLHLGATEAFF. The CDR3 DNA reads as TGTGCCTGGAGTGTGCTCCATCTCGGGGCCACTGAAGCTTTCTTT. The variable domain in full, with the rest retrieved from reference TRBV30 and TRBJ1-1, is SQTIHQWPATLVQPVGSPLSLECTVEGTSNPNLYWYRQAAGRGLQLLFYSVGIGQISSEVPQNLSASRPQDRQFILSSKKLLLSDSGFYLCAWSVLHLGATEAFFGQGTRLTVV.

CDR3 residues: CASSSQGNTYEQYF. CDR3 in DNA: TGTGCCAGCAGCTCTCAGGGGAATACCTACGAGCAGTACTTC. This chain uses TRBV6-5 with TRBJ2-7; perhaps TRBD1 as D (6 bases). Germline V lookup: CDR1 MNHEY, CDR2 SVGAGI. The CDR3 runs 14 residues. V was shortened by 6 bases and J by 2 bases, with 14 bases between the two germline ends.

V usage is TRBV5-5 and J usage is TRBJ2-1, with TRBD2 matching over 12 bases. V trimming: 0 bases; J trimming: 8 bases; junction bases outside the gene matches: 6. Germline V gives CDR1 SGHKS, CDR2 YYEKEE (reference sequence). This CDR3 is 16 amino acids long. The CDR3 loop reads CASSLGLAGALDEQFF. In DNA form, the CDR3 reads TGTGCCAGCAGCTTGGGACTAGCGGGAGCTCTCGATGAGCAGTTCTTC.

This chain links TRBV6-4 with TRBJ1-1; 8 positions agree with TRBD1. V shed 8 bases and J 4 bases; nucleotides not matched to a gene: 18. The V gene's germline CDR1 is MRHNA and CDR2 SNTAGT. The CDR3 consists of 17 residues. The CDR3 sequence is CASRPWSDRVGTTEAFF. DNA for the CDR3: TGTGCCAGCCGACCTTGGTCGGACAGGGTAGGAACCACTGAAGCTTTCTTT.

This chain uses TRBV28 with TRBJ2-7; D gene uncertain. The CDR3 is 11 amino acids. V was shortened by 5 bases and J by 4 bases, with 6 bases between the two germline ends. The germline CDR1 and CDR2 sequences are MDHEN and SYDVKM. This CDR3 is CASSGKYEQYF. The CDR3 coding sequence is TGTGCCAGCAGTGGCAAGTACGAGCAGTACTTC.